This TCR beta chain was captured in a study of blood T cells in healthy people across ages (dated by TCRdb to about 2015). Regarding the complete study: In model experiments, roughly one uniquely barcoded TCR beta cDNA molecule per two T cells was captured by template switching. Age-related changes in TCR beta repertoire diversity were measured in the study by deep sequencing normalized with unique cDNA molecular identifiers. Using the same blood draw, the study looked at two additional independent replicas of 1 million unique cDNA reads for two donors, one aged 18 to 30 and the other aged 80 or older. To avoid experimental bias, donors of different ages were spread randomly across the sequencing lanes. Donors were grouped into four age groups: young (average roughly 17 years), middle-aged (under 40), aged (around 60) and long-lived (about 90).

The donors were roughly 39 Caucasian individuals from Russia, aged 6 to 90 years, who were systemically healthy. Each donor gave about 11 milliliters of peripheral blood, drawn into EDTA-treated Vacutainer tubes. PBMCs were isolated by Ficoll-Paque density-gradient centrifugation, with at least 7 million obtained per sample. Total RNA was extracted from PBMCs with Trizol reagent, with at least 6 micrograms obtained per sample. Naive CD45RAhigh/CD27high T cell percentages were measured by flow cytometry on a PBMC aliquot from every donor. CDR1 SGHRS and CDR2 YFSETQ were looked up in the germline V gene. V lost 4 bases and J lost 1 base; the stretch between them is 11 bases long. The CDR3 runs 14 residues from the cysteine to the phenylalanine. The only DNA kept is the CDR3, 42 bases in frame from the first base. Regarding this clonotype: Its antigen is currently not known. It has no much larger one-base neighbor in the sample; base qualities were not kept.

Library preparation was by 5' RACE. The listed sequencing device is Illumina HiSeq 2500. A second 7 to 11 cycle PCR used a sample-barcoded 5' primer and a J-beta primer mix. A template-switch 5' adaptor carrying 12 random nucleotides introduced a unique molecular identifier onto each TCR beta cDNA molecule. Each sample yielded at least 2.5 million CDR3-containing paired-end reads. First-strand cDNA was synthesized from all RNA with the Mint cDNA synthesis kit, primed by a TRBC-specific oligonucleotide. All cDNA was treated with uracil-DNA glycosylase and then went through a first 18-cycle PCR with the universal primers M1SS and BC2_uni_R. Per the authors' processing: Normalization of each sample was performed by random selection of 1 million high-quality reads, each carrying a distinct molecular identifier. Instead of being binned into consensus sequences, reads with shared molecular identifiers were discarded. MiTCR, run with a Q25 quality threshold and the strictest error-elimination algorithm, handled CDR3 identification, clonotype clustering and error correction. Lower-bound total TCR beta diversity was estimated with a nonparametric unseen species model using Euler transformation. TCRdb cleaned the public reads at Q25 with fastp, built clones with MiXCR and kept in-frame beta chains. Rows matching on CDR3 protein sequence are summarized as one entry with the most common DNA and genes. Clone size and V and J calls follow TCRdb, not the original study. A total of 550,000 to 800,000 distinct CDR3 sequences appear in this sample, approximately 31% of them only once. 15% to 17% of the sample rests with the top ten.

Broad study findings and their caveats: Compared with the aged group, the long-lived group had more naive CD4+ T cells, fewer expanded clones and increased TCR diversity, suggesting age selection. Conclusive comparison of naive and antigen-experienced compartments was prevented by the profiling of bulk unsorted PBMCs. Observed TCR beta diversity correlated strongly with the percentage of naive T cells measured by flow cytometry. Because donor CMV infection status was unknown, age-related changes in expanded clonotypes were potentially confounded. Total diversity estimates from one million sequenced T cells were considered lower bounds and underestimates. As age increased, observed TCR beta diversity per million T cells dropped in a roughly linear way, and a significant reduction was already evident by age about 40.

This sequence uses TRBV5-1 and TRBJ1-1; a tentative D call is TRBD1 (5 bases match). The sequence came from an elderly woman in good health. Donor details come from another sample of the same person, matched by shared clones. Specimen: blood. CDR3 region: CASSGGPTNTEAFF. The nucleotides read TGCGCCAGCAGCGGGGGTCCAACGAACACTGAAGCTTTCTTT.